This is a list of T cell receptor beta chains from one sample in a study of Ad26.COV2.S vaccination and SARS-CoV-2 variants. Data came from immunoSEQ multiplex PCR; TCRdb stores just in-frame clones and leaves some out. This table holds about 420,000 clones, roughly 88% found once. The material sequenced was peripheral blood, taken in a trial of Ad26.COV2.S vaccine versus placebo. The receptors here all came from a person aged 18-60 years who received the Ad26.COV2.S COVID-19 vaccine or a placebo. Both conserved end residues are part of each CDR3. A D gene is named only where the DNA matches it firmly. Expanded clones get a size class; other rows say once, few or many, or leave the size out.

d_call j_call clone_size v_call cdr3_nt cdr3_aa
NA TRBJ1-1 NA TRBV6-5 TGTGCCAGCAGCCAGACCTGGACTAACACTGAAGCTTTCTTT CASSQTWTNTEAFF
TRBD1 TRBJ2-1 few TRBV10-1 TGCGCCAGCAGTCTCAGACAGGGAAGGGATGAGCAGTTCTTC CASSLRQGRDEQFF
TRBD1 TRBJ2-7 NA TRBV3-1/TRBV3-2 TGTGCCAGCAGCCCCATCCGGGGACAGGGGACTTCCCCCTACGAGCAGTACTTC CASSPIRGQGTSPYEQYF
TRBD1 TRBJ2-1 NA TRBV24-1 TGTGCCACCAGCACGGGACAGGGGATCTACAATGAGCAGTTCTTC CATSTGQGIYNEQFF
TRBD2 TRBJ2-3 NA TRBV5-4 TGTGCCAGCAGCTTTAGCGGGGGGGCAGATACGCAGTATTTT CASSFSGGADTQYF
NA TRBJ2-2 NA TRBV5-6 TGTGCCAGCAGCTTGGACGGGATTAACACCGGGGAGCTGTTTTTT CASSLDGINTGELFF
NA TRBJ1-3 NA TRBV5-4 TGTGCCAGCAGCTTGGGGGGAAACACCATATATTTT CASSLGGNTIYF
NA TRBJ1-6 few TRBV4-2 TGTGCCAGCAGCCAAGAACTCCCCCGTAGTGCAGGTTCACCCCTCCACTTT CASSQELPRSAGSPLHF
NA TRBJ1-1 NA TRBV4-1 TGCGCCAGCAGCCAGGATCTTGGGGGCACTGAAGCTTTCTTT CASSQDLGGTEAFF
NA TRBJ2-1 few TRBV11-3 TGTGCCAGCAGCTTAGCGGGGGACTACAATGAGCAGTTCTTC CASSLAGDYNEQFF
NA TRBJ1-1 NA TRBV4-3 TGCGCCAGCAGCCAAGCAGTCCTTGGGAGCACTGAAGCTTTCTTT CASSQAVLGSTEAFF
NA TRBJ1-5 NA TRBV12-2 TGTGCAAGTCGCCCCCAAAGGGGACAGACACTTTATAGCAATCAGCCCCAGCATTTT CASRPQRGQTLYSNQPQHF
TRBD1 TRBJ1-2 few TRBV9 TGTGCCAGCAGCGATCCGACAGGGTCCTATGGCTACACCTTC CASSDPTGSYGYTF
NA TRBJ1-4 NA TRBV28 TGTGCCAGCAGTCCCGGCCAGGGAGGTGAAAAACTGTTTTTT CASSPGQGGEKLFF
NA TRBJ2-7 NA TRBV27 TGTGCCAGCAGTTTATTGGGGCGGGAGCAGTACTTC CASSLLGREQYF
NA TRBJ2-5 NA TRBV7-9 TGTGCCAGCAGCTTAAGGGGAGAGACCCAGTACTTC CASSLRGETQYF
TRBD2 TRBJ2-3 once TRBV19 TGTGCCAGTAGTCAAAGGGAGGGGGATACGCAGTATTTT CASSQREGDTQYF
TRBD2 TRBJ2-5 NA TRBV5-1 TGCGCCAGCAGCTTGGAAGGTAGCGGGGGGTTTTTAGAGACCCAGTACTTC CASSLEGSGGFLETQYF
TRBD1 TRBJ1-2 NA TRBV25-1 TGTGCCAGCAGTGAATGGACAGGGAGATTGAGTGGCTACACCTTC CASSEWTGRLSGYTF
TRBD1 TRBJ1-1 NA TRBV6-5 TGTGCCAGCAGTTACAAGACAGGGGGAGGCACTGAAGCTTTCTTT CASSYKTGGGTEAFF
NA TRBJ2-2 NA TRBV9 TGTGCCAGCAGCGTAAACCCTATGAGGGGGGCCGGGGAGCTGTTTTTT CASSVNPMRGAGELFF
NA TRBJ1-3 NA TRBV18 TGTGCCAGCTCACCAAGAGATGAGGCTGGAAACACCATATATTTT CASSPRDEAGNTIYF
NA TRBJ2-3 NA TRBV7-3 TGTGCCAGCAGCTTACTTTTAACTGGGGATACGCAGTATTTT CASSLLLTGDTQYF
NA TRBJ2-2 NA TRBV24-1 TGTGCCACCAGGGGGGGGCTAGCGGACACCGGGGAGCTGTTTTTT CATRGGLADTGELFF
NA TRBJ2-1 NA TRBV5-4 TGTGCCAGCAGCTTCTCGGGGAGCAATGAGCAGTTCTTC CASSFSGSNEQFF
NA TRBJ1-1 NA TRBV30 TGTGCCTGGATAAGTACGGGCACTGAAGCTTTCTTT CAWISTGTEAFF
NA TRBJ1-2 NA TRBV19 TGTGCCAGTAGTATGTGGTCTGGGGACTACACCTTC CASSMWSGDYTF
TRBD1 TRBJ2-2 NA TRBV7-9 TGTGCCAGCAGCCATACAGGGGGCGTACGAACCGGGGAGCTGTTTTTT CASSHTGGVRTGELFF
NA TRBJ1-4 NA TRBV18 TGTGCCAGCTCACCAGGGGGGACGTCAGAGGAAAAACTGTTTTTT CASSPGGTSEEKLFF
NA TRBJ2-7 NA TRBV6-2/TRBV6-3 TGTGCCAGCAGTGTCCCGGGACTGTCGTTCTACGAGCAGTACTTC CASSVPGLSFYEQYF
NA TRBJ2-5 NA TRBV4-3 TGCGCCAGCAGCCAAGATTGGGTCCACGTGGGGGAGACCCAGTACTTC CASSQDWVHVGETQYF
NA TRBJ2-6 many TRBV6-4 TGTGCCAGCAGTGTAGATGTCTCTGGGGCCAACGTCCTGACTTTC CASSVDVSGANVLTF